These T cell receptor beta chains were read from a single sample in a study of blood T cell repertoires in COVID-19. Only in-frame clones appear in the TCRdb table, and some are missing; sequencing was by immunoSEQ multiplex PCR. Of some 56,000 clones detected, 65% to 85% appear once; the ten largest clones hold 7.2%. Sample: peripheral blood. All receptors come from a man in his fifties or sixties with acute or convalescent COVID-19. Each CDR3 is given with its conserved first and last residue. Fields, in order: clone size, D gene, V gene, J gene, CDR3 protein, CDR3 DNA. A D gene is named only where the DNA matches it firmly. Clone size appears in some rows only: once, few, many, or a class for an expanded clone.

few	TRBD2	TRBV10-1	TRBJ2-2	CASSGGSGVNTGELFF	TGCGCCAGCAGTGGAGGCAGCGGGGTAAACACCGGGGAGCTGTTTTTT
-	-	TRBV6-5	TRBJ2-7	CASSRGREQYF	TGTGCCAGCAGCCGGGGTCGAGAGCAGTACTTC
-	-	TRBV28	TRBJ2-7	CASSTFYEQYF	TGTGCCAGCAGCACATTTTACGAGCAGTACTTC
-	TRBD1	TRBV18	TRBJ1-1	CASSPGPPTGAPEAFF	TGTGCCAGCTCACCCGGCCCCCCAACAGGGGCTCCAGAAGCTTTCTTT
-	-	TRBV6-1	TRBJ1-6	CASSGSTLPRAYNSPLHF	TGTGCCAGCAGTGGCTCGACGCTCCCCCGGGCCTATAATTCACCCCTCCACTTT
-	TRBD2	TRBV5-5	TRBJ2-5	CASSFLTSGGWETQYF	TGTGCCAGCAGCTTTCTGACTAGCGGGGGGTGGGAGACCCAGTACTTC
-	-	TRBV14	TRBJ2-5	CASSQGFGSQGETQYF	TGTGCCAGCAGCCAAGGTTTTGGCTCTCAGGGGGAGACCCAGTACTTC
-	-	TRBV10-2	TRBJ1-2	CASSEVRRSYGYTF	TGCGCCAGCAGTGAAGTCAGGAGGAGCTATGGCTACACCTTC
-	TRBD2	TRBV11-3	TRBJ2-1	CASSLDPTSGGSYNEQFF	TGTGCCAGCAGCTTAGATCCCACTAGCGGGGGATCCTACAATGAGCAGTTCTTC
-	-	TRBV3-1/TRBV3-2	TRBJ1-1	CASSLGGGTEAFF	TGTGCCAGCAGCCTTGGGGGGGGCACTGAAGCTTTCTTT
-	-	TRBV5-1	TRBJ1-6	CASSQNFGSPLHF	TGCGCCAGCAGCCAAAACTTCGGGTCACCCCTCCACTTT
-	-	TRBV6-5	TRBJ1-2	CASSYSGDYGYTF	TGTGCCAGCAGTTACTCAGGGGACTATGGCTACACCTTC
-	TRBD1	TRBV19	TRBJ2-2	CASRWDRVTGELFF	TGTGCCAGTAGGTGGGACAGGGTCACCGGGGAGCTGTTTTTT
once	TRBD1	TRBV6-1	TRBJ1-6	CASSDSTGGLSPLHF	TGTGCCAGCAGTGATTCGACAGGGGGCTTGTCACCCCTCCACTTT
-	-	TRBV5-4	TRBJ2-3	CASSLEQGTDTQYF	TGTGCCAGCAGCTTGGAACAGGGCACAGATACGCAGTATTTT
few	-	TRBV5-6	TRBJ1-2	CASSPTGLGAYGYTF	TGTGCCAGCAGCCCCACAGGGTTAGGAGCTTATGGCTACACCTTC
-	TRBD1	TRBV5-1	TRBJ1-4	CASSAQGAHGEKLFF	TGCGCCAGCAGCGCCCAGGGGGCGCACGGTGAAAAACTGTTTTTT
few	-	TRBV5-4	TRBJ1-2	CASSAPGGGDTYNYGYTF	TGTGCCAGCAGTGCCCCTGGCGGGGGCGATACTTATAACTATGGCTACACCTTC
few	TRBD1	TRBV24-1	TRBJ2-5	CATSPGGTGQETQYF	TGTGCCACCAGCCCAGGAGGGACAGGCCAAGAGACCCAGTACTTC
-	-	TRBV6-5	TRBJ1-1	CASSQEFRMNTEAFF	TGTGCCAGCAGTCAGGAATTCCGAATGAACACTGAAGCTTTCTTT
few	TRBD1	TRBV11-2	TRBJ2-2	CASSLFQGTGGSGELFF	TGTGCCAGCAGCTTATTTCAGGGAACAGGGGGCTCCGGGGAGCTGTTTTTT
-	-	TRBV7-9	TRBJ1-4	CASRDPGEREKLFF	TGTGCCAGCAGGGACCCAGGGGAACGTGAAAAACTGTTTTTT
-	TRBD2	TRBV5-4	TRBJ2-2	CASSPPGLAGGPGGELFF	TGTGCCAGCAGCCCACCGGGACTAGCGGGGGGGCCGGGCGGGGAGCTGTTTTTT
-	-	TRBV19	TRBJ1-6	CASSIDIHSSYNSPLHF	TGTGCCAGTAGCATCGACATACACAGCTCCTATAATTCACCCCTCCACTTT
-	TRBD1	TRBV19	TRBJ2-5	CASSTDRGLQETQYF	TGTGCCAGTAGTACTGACAGGGGGCTTCAGGAGACCCAGTACTTC
-	TRBD2	TRBV6-5	TRBJ2-1	CASISGGTYNEQFF	TGTGCCAGCATAAGCGGGGGGACATACAATGAGCAGTTCTTC
-	-	TRBV14	TRBJ2-7	CASSHRQYYEQYF	TGTGCCAGCAGCCACAGACAGTACTACGAGCAGTACTTC
once	TRBD1	TRBV9	TRBJ2-7	CASSVGQGAREQYF	TGTGCCAGCAGCGTAGGCCAGGGGGCGCGCGAGCAGTACTTC
-	TRBD2	TRBV4-1	TRBJ2-7	CASSSNHGTSSEEQYF	TGCGCCAGCAGCTCAAACCACGGGACTAGCTCGGAGGAGCAGTACTTC